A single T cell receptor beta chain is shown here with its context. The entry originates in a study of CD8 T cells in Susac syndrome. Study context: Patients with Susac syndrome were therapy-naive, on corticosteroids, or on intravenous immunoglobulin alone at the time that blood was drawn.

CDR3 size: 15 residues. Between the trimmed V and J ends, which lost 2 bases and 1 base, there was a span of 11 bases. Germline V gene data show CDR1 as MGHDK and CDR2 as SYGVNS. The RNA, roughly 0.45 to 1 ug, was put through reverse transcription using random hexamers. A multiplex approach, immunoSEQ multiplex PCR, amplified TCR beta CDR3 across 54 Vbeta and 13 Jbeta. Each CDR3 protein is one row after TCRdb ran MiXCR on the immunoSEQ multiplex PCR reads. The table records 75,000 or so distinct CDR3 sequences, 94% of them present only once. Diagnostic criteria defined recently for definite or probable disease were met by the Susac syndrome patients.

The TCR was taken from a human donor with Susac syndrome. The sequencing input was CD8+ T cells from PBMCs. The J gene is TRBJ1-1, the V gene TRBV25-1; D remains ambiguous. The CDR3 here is CASSERGLWNTEAFF. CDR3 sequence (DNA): TGTGCCAGCAGTGAACGCGGTCTATGGAACACTGAAGCTTTCTTT.